A selection of T cell receptor beta chains follows, all from one sample in a study of blood T cells in healthy people across ages. TCRdb reprocessed the 5' RACE reads via MiXCR and lists one record per CDR3 protein. The table includes over 1,200,000 distinct CDR3 sequences, approximately 60% detected once. Sequencing input: blood. Every receptor here comes from a man aged 18-30 years in good health. CDR3s include the opening cysteine and the closing phenylalanine or tryptophan. Fields, in order: J gene, D gene, clone size, V gene, CDR3 DNA, CDR3 protein. A D gene is named only where the DNA matches it firmly. Not all rows give a size; the values are once, few, many and, for expanded clones, a class.

j_call: TRBJ2-1
d_call: NA
clone_size: NA
v_call: TRBV7-8
cdr3_nt: TGTGCCAGCAGCTTAGGGAGCCAATACAATGAGCAGTTCTTC
cdr3_aa: CASSLGSQYNEQFF

j_call: TRBJ1-4
d_call: NA
clone_size: NA
v_call: TRBV21-1
cdr3_nt: TGTGCCAGCAGCACGCCCTGGGACAGGGTTAGGTTAGGTGAAAAACTGTTTTTT
cdr3_aa: CASSTPWDRVRLGEKLFF

j_call: TRBJ1-6
d_call: NA
clone_size: once
v_call: TRBV5-1
cdr3_nt: TGCGCCAGCAGCTGGGACAACTCTAATTCACCCCTCCACTTT
cdr3_aa: CASSWDNSNSPLHF

j_call: TRBJ2-3
d_call: TRBD2
clone_size: NA
v_call: TRBV9
cdr3_nt: TGTGCCAGCAGCGTTAATAGGCGGGAGGTTACAGATACGCAGTATTTT
cdr3_aa: CASSVNRREVTDTQYF

j_call: TRBJ2-5
d_call: TRBD2
clone_size: NA
v_call: TRBV29-1
cdr3_nt: TGCAGCGTTGAAGATTGGATAGCGGGAGGTCGAGAGACCCAGTACTTC
cdr3_aa: CSVEDWIAGGRETQYF

j_call: TRBJ1-1
d_call: NA
clone_size: few
v_call: TRBV25-1
cdr3_nt: TGTGCCAGAAGGGGACCCATGAACACTGAAGCTTTCTTT
cdr3_aa: CARRGPMNTEAFF

j_call: TRBJ2-2
d_call: NA
clone_size: NA
v_call: TRBV12-3/TRBV12-4
cdr3_nt: TGTGCCAGCTCCCGGAACCTCTTAGGCGGAGAGCTGTTTTTT
cdr3_aa: CASSRNLLGGELFF

j_call: TRBJ2-7
d_call: NA
clone_size: once
v_call: TRBV4-3
cdr3_nt: TGCGCCAGCAGCCAAGCATCAGGTTTCCGCGAGCAGTACTTC
cdr3_aa: CASSQASGFREQYF

j_call: TRBJ2-7
d_call: TRBD2
clone_size: few
v_call: TRBV27
cdr3_nt: TGTGCCAGCAGTGACGGGGGGGAGACCTACGAGCAGTACTTC
cdr3_aa: CASSDGGETYEQYF

j_call: TRBJ1-1
d_call: NA
clone_size: NA
v_call: TRBV6-2/TRBV6-3
cdr3_nt: TGTGCCAGCAGACCTCTGAGGGGAATGAACACTGAAGCTTTCTTT
cdr3_aa: CASRPLRGMNTEAFF

j_call: TRBJ2-1
d_call: NA
clone_size: NA
v_call: TRBV7-8
cdr3_nt: TGTGCCAGCAGCTTAGAGGCATCTCTTAATGAGCAGTTCTTC
cdr3_aa: CASSLEASLNEQFF

j_call: TRBJ2-5
d_call: NA
clone_size: few
v_call: TRBV20-1
cdr3_nt: TGCAGTGCTAGAGAGCCGGGGAGGGAGACCCAGTACTTC
cdr3_aa: CSAREPGRETQYF

j_call: TRBJ2-7
d_call: NA
clone_size: NA
v_call: TRBV7-2
cdr3_nt: TGTGCCAGCAGCTCGGCCCTAGCCGAGCAGTACTTC
cdr3_aa: CASSSALAEQYF

j_call: TRBJ1-2
d_call: NA
clone_size: NA
v_call: TRBV7-2
cdr3_nt: TGTGCCAGCAGCTTACCGGGTGCGCCATATGGCTACACCTTC
cdr3_aa: CASSLPGAPYGYTF

j_call: TRBJ2-3
d_call: TRBD2
clone_size: NA
v_call: TRBV20-1
cdr3_nt: TGCAGTGCTAGAGATCCGACTAGCGGCCGGGATACGCAGTATTTT
cdr3_aa: CSARDPTSGRDTQYF

j_call: TRBJ1-2
d_call: TRBD1
clone_size: NA
v_call: TRBV6-5
cdr3_nt: TGTGCCAGCAGGAAAGGGACAGGGATCTATGGCTACACCTTC
cdr3_aa: CASRKGTGIYGYTF

j_call: TRBJ2-1
d_call: NA
clone_size: few
v_call: TRBV29-1
cdr3_nt: TGCAGCGTGAGGGAGGATTCCTATGAGCAGTTCTTC
cdr3_aa: CSVREDSYEQFF

j_call: TRBJ1-2
d_call: NA
clone_size: NA
v_call: TRBV7-2
cdr3_nt: TGTGCCAGCAGCTTCGACCCCTCGGGGGTATGGGGCTACACCTTC
cdr3_aa: CASSFDPSGVWGYTF

j_call: TRBJ2-7
d_call: NA
clone_size: NA
v_call: TRBV6-2/TRBV6-3
cdr3_nt: TGTGCCAGCAGTCCAACAAGGGTCAACTACGAGCAGTACTTC
cdr3_aa: CASSPTRVNYEQYF

j_call: TRBJ1-2
d_call: NA
clone_size: NA
v_call: TRBV20-1
cdr3_nt: TGCAGTGCCGAAGGAAAGGTCGAACCCCCCTATGGCTACACCTTC
cdr3_aa: CSAEGKVEPPYGYTF

j_call: TRBJ2-3
d_call: TRBD2
clone_size: NA
v_call: TRBV5-1
cdr3_nt: TGCGCCAGCAGCTTGGTGCCTAGCGGGGGGAATCGCCCAGATACGCAGTATTTT
cdr3_aa: CASSLVPSGGNRPDTQYF

j_call: TRBJ2-7
d_call: TRBD2
clone_size: NA
v_call: TRBV7-2
cdr3_nt: TGTGCCAGCAGCTTTTCTAGCGGCGGGTACGAGCAGTACTTC
cdr3_aa: CASSFSSGGYEQYF

j_call: TRBJ2-1
d_call: TRBD2
clone_size: NA
v_call: TRBV6-2/TRBV6-3
cdr3_nt: TGTGCCATCGGGACTAGGGCGGTTTACAATGAGCAGTTCTTC
cdr3_aa: CAIGTRAVYNEQFF

j_call: TRBJ1-2
d_call: TRBD1
clone_size: few
v_call: TRBV28
cdr3_nt: TGTGCCAGCAGTTTAGACAGGGGGCGCCGCTATGGCTACACCTTC
cdr3_aa: CASSLDRGRRYGYTF

j_call: TRBJ1-1
d_call: TRBD1
clone_size: NA
v_call: TRBV7-9
cdr3_nt: TGTGCCAGCAGCCCAACCCGGGACAGGGAAAACACTGAAGCTTTCTTT
cdr3_aa: CASSPTRDRENTEAFF

j_call: TRBJ2-6
d_call: TRBD1
clone_size: NA
v_call: TRBV12-3/TRBV12-4
cdr3_nt: TGTGCCAGCAGTTTAGGGACAGGGGTTGGGGCCAACGTCCTGACTTTC
cdr3_aa: CASSLGTGVGANVLTF

j_call: TRBJ2-3
d_call: TRBD2
clone_size: NA
v_call: TRBV25-1
cdr3_nt: TGTGCCAGCAGTGAATATGGCTTCCTAGCGGGAGAAGCGGCAGATACGCAGTATTTT
cdr3_aa: CASSEYGFLAGEAADTQYF

j_call: TRBJ2-1
d_call: NA
clone_size: NA
v_call: TRBV7-8
cdr3_nt: TGTGCCAGCAGCCCGCTGGGGGGGCCCAACAATGAGCAGTTCTTC
cdr3_aa: CASSPLGGPNNEQFF

j_call: TRBJ2-1
d_call: TRBD2
clone_size: few
v_call: TRBV11-2
cdr3_nt: TGTGCCAGCAGTTATAGCGGGGTTAGCTCCTACAATGAGCAGTTCTTC
cdr3_aa: CASSYSGVSSYNEQFF

j_call: TRBJ2-5
d_call: NA
clone_size: few
v_call: TRBV6-5
cdr3_nt: TGTGCCAGCAGTTACTCGCGGGGCCAAGAGACCCAGTACTTC
cdr3_aa: CASSYSRGQETQYF

j_call: TRBJ2-7
d_call: NA
clone_size: many
v_call: TRBV27
cdr3_nt: TGTGCCAGCAGTTTGTCGGGGGATCCCTACGAGCAGTACTTC
cdr3_aa: CASSLSGDPYEQYF

j_call: TRBJ1-2
d_call: NA
clone_size: few
v_call: TRBV2
cdr3_nt: TGTGCCAGCAGTCGGGGGATCCCTAACAGTGATGGCTACACCTTC
cdr3_aa: CASSRGIPNSDGYTF

j_call: TRBJ2-7
d_call: TRBD2
clone_size: NA
v_call: TRBV4-1
cdr3_nt: TGCGCCAGCAGCCAGGTGGCGGGACTAGCGGTCAACTACGAGCAGTACTTC
cdr3_aa: CASSQVAGLAVNYEQYF

j_call: TRBJ2-6
d_call: NA
clone_size: NA
v_call: TRBV3-1
cdr3_nt: TGTGCCAGCAGCCGATCACCGGAGGCCAACGTCCTGACTTTC
cdr3_aa: CASSRSPEANVLTF

j_call: TRBJ2-7
d_call: TRBD2
clone_size: NA
v_call: TRBV5-1
cdr3_nt: TGCGCCAGCAGCTTCGTGGCGGGAGTAACCTACGAGCAGTACTTC
cdr3_aa: CASSFVAGVTYEQYF

j_call: TRBJ2-3
d_call: NA
clone_size: few
v_call: TRBV20-1
cdr3_nt: TGCAGTGCTAGAGATCGTCGGGGTAACACAGATACGCAGTATTTT
cdr3_aa: CSARDRRGNTDTQYF

j_call: TRBJ2-6
d_call: TRBD1
clone_size: once
v_call: TRBV10-3
cdr3_nt: TGTGCCATCAGTGAGTTGGCAGGGGGCTCTGGGGCCAACGTCCTGACTTTC
cdr3_aa: CAISELAGGSGANVLTF

j_call: TRBJ2-1
d_call: NA
clone_size: NA
v_call: TRBV24-1
cdr3_nt: TGTGCCACCAGTGATTCGGGACTTTACAATGAGCAGTTCTTC
cdr3_aa: CATSDSGLYNEQFF

j_call: TRBJ2-3
d_call: NA
clone_size: few
v_call: TRBV6-1
cdr3_nt: TGTGCCAGCAGTGAAGCTAGCTTGGACACGCAGTATTTT
cdr3_aa: CASSEASLDTQYF

j_call: TRBJ1-2
d_call: TRBD1
clone_size: NA
v_call: TRBV4-3
cdr3_nt: TGCGCCAGCAGCCAAGATAAAGGGGGACAGGGATCTGGCTACACCTTC
cdr3_aa: CASSQDKGGQGSGYTF

j_call: TRBJ2-7
d_call: TRBD2
clone_size: few
v_call: TRBV4-3
cdr3_nt: TGCGCCAGCAGCCTCTTCCTGACTAGCGGGGGTACCTACGAGCAGTACTTC
cdr3_aa: CASSLFLTSGGTYEQYF

j_call: TRBJ1-5
d_call: NA
clone_size: NA
v_call: TRBV7-2
cdr3_nt: TGTGCCAGCAGCTTAGAGCCCAGGGTGGAACAGCCCCAGCATTTT
cdr3_aa: CASSLEPRVEQPQHF

j_call: TRBJ2-5
d_call: NA
clone_size: few
v_call: TRBV4-3
cdr3_nt: TGCGCCAGCAGCCATCAGGGACAGACCCAGTACTTC
cdr3_aa: CASSHQGQTQYF

j_call: TRBJ2-5
d_call: NA
clone_size: NA
v_call: TRBV7-2
cdr3_nt: TGTGCCAGCAGCTTAGGGGCTGCGGATCAAGAGACCCAGTACTTC
cdr3_aa: CASSLGAADQETQYF

j_call: TRBJ2-5
d_call: NA
clone_size: NA
v_call: TRBV6-5
cdr3_nt: TGTGCCAGCAGCTCCCCCGTAGAGACCCAGTACTTC
cdr3_aa: CASSSPVETQYF

j_call: TRBJ1-2
d_call: NA
clone_size: NA
v_call: TRBV2
cdr3_nt: TGTGCCACACCATCGGCCCGACCGCCAACTAACTATGGCTACACCTTC
cdr3_aa: CATPSARPPTNYGYTF

j_call: TRBJ2-5
d_call: NA
clone_size: once
v_call: TRBV7-7
cdr3_nt: TGTGCCAGCAGTACTTGGGATGAAGAGACCCAGTACTTC
cdr3_aa: CASSTWDEETQYF

j_call: TRBJ2-3
d_call: TRBD1
clone_size: NA
v_call: TRBV7-2
cdr3_nt: TGTGCCAGCAGCCTACAGGGACAGTGGGGTGAGACAGATACGCAGTATTTT
cdr3_aa: CASSLQGQWGETDTQYF

j_call: TRBJ2-7
d_call: TRBD1
clone_size: NA
v_call: TRBV7-8
cdr3_nt: TGTGCCAGCAGCTTAATCGGACAGGGAGGCTACGAGCAGTACTTC
cdr3_aa: CASSLIGQGGYEQYF

j_call: TRBJ2-7
d_call: NA
clone_size: NA
v_call: TRBV4-1
cdr3_nt: TGCGCCAGCAGCCAAGCCTCGGGACTGATCTACGAGCAGTACTTC
cdr3_aa: CASSQASGLIYEQYF

j_call: TRBJ2-7
d_call: TRBD2
clone_size: NA
v_call: TRBV6-5
cdr3_nt: TGTGCCAGCAGTTACTCGGTAGCGGGGACCTACGAGCAGTACTTC
cdr3_aa: CASSYSVAGTYEQYF

j_call: TRBJ2-3
d_call: TRBD2
clone_size: NA
v_call: TRBV5-1
cdr3_nt: TGCGCCAGCAGCTACGGCGCACTAGCGGGGGATCTCACAGATACGCAGTATTTT
cdr3_aa: CASSYGALAGDLTDTQYF

j_call: TRBJ2-1
d_call: TRBD2
clone_size: NA
v_call: TRBV7-9
cdr3_nt: TGTGCCAGCCTAGCGGTCCGTGGAGGGGAGCAGTTCTTC
cdr3_aa: CASLAVRGGEQFF

j_call: TRBJ2-7
d_call: NA
clone_size: NA
v_call: TRBV7-2
cdr3_nt: TGTGCCAGCAGACACTCCACCTACGAGCAGTACTTC
cdr3_aa: CASRHSTYEQYF